The entry that follows covers one T cell receptor beta chain sequence. Its antigen remains undetermined. Base qualities are not recorded, but no much larger clone differs from it by a single base. These data originate in a study of blood T cell repertoires in COVID-19 (dated by TCRdb to 2019 to 2021). Regarding the research as a whole: The collaborator samples originated in the United States, Italy and Spain and spanned the acute and convalescent phases of COVID-19. The material from the prospective study consisted of cDNA or gDNA derived from T cells, B-cell-depleted T cells, or PBMCs. Where available, HLA class I and class II types were taken from metadata supplied by the sample provider and were not determined by assay-based typing. Subjects who had been exposed to COVID-19, were actively infected with it, or had recovered from it provided the deeply sampled blood TCRbeta repertoires that made up the dataset. Nearly every sample came with metadata listing a de-identified subject ID, COVID-19 status, age in years and sex. The samples were drawn from two sources: the first 160 participants of the ongoing ImmuneRACE study, and 1,254 subjects contributed by 6 global collaborators. A freely available public database, intended as a resource for researchers studying the immune response to SARS-CoV-2, is where the repertoires were released.

V trim: 3 bases; J trim: 7 bases; unmatched bases: 4. The germline V gene encodes CDR1 LNHDA and CDR2 SQIVND (reference sequence). The CDR3 covers 14 residues, taking in both the cysteine and the phenylalanine. The read is trimmed to its CDR3 DNA, 42 bases read in frame from base 1. Whole blood was collected in K2EDTA tubes by collaborating institutions according to the institutions' own protocols. For TCRbeta analysis, collaborators shipped samples as frozen whole blood, isolated PBMCs, or DNA extracted from either of those sample types. TCRbeta CDR3 regions were amplified from genomic DNA by means of the immunoSEQ Assay, a bias-controlled multiplex PCR. The original methods were these. Within the assay, amplification of reference gene primers was used to estimate how many nucleated cells each sample contained. To quantify the absolute abundance of each unique TCRbeta CDR3 rearrangement, sequence reads were collapsed and filtered. For each sample, productive Simpson clonality was calculated as the square root of Simpson's diversity index over productive rearrangements. As stored in TCRdb, this immuneACCESS dataset retains in-frame rearrangements with V and J assigned. A fraction of the clones does not appear; measured against another copy, unresolved V genes explain less than half of the discrepancy, and the remainder lacks a known reason. The V and J calls and clone size were taken over from that table, and D and trimming were inferred from the DNA. The sample yields about 11,000 clones; 88% were counted once. The top ten constitute approximately 4.3% of the sample.

Findings and caveats that apply to the study as a whole: The amount of clinical and demographic metadata varied by source and participant and was provided uncurated.

The TCR originated in a human donor in a cohort sampled during active COVID-19. The chain uses TRBV19 and TRBJ2-2, with 8 junctional bases fitting TRBD1. The sequencing sample was made of peripheral blood. The DNA is TGTGCCAGTAGTATTCAGGGGGCTAGCGGGGAGCTGTTTTTT. It translates as CASSIQGASGELFF.